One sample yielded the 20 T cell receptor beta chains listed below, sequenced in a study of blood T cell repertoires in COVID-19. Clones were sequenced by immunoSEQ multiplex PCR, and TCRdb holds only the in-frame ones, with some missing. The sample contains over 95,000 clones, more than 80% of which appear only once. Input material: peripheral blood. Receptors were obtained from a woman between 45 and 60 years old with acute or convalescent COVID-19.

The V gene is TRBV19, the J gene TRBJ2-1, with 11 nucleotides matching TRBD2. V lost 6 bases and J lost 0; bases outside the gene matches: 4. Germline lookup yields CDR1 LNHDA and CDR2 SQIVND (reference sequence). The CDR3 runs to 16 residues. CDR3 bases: TGTGCCAGTAGCCGAACTAGCGGGAGCTCCTACAATGAGCAGTTCTTC. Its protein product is CASSRTSGSSYNEQFF.

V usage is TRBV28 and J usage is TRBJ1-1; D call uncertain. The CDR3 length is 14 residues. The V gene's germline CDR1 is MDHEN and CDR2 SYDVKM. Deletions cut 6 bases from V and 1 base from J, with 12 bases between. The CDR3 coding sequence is TGTGCCAGCAGGTTAACCCACGGGAACACTGAAGCTTTCTTT. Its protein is CASRLTHGNTEAFF.

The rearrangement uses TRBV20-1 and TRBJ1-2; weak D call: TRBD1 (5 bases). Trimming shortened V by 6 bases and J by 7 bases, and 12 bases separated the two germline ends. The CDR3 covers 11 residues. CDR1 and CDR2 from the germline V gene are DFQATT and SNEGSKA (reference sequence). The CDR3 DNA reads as TGCAGTGCCTCAGGGATTCGTGGCTACACCTTC. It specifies CSASGIRGYTF.

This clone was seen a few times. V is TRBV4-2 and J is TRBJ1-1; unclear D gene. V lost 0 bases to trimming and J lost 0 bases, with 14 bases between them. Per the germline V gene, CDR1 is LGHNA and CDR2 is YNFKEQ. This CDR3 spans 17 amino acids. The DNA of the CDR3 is TGTGCCAGCAGCCAAGATTTTGCGAGCAAGATGAACACTGAAGCTTTCTTT. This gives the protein CASSQDFASKMNTEAFF.

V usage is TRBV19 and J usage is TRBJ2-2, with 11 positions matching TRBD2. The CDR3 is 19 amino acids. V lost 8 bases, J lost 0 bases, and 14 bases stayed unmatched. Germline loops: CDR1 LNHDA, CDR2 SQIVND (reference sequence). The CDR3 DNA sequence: TGTGCCAGTGGGGTCGAGACTAGCGGGGAATTCGCGAACACCGGGGAGCTGTTTTTT. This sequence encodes CASGVETSGEFANTGELFF.

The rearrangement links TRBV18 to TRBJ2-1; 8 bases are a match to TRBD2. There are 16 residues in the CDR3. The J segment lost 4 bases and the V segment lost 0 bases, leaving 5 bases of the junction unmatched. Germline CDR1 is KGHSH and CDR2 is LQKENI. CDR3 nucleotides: TGTGCCAGCTCACCACCAGCGGGGGCCCAATACAATGAGCAGTTCTTC. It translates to CASSPPAGAQYNEQFF.

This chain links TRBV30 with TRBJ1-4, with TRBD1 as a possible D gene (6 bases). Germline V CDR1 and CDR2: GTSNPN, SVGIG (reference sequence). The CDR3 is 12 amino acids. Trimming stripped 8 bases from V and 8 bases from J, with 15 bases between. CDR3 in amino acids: CARGGGGEKLFF. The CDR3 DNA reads TGTGCCCGGGGAGGGGGAGGAGAAAAACTGTTTTTT. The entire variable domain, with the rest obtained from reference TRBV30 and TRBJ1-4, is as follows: SQTIHQWPATLVQPVGSPLSLECTVEGTSNPNLYWYRQAAGRGLQLLFYSVGIGQISSEVPQNLSASRPQDRQFILSSKKLLLSDSGFYLCARGGGGEKLFFGSGTQLSVL.

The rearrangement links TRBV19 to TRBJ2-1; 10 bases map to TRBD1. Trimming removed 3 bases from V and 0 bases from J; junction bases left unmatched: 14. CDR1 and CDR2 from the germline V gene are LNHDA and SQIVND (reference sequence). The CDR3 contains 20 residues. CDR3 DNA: TGTGCCAGTAGTATTTATCTCCCGGGACAGGGGAGGAGCTCCTACAATGAGCAGTTCTTC. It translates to CASSIYLPGQGRSSYNEQFF.

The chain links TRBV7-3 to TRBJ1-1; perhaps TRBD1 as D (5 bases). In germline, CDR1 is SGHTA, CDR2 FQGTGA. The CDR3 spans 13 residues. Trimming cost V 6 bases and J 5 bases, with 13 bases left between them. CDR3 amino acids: CASSALGATEAFF. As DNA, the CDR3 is TGTGCCAGCAGTGCCCTAGGGGCAACTGAAGCTTTCTTT. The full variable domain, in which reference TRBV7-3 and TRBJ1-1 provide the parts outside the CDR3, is GAGVSQTPSNKVTEKGKYVELRCDPISGHTALYWYRQSLGQGPEFLIYFQGTGAADDSGLPNDRFFAVRPEGSVSTLKIQRTERGDSAVYLCASSALGATEAFFGQGTRLTVV.

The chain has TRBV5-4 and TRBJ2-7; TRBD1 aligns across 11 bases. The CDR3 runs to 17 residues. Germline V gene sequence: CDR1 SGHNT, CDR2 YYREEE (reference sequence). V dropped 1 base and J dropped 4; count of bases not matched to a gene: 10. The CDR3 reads CASSLPKPGQGGYEQYF. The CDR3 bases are TGTGCCAGCAGCTTGCCAAAACCGGGACAGGGGGGTTACGAGCAGTACTTC.

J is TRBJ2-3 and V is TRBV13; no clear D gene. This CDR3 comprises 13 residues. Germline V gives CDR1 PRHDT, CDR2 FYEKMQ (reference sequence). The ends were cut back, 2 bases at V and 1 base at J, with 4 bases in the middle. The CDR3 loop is CASSLQGTDTQYF. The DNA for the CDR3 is TGTGCCAGCAGCTTACAGGGCACAGATACGCAGTATTTT.

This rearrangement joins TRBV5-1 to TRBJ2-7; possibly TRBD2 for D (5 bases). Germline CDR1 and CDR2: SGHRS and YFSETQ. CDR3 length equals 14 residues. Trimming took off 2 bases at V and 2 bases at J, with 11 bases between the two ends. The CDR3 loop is CASSFPGSTYEQYF. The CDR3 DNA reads TGCGCCAGCAGCTTCCCGGGGTCCACCTACGAGCAGTACTTC.

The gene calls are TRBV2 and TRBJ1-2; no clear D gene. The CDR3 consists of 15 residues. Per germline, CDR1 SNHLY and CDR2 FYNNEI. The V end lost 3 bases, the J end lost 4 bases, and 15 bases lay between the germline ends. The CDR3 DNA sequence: TGTGCCAGCAGTGACGGGGTCCAGACCTTCTATGGCTACACCTTC. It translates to CASSDGVQTFYGYTF.

CDR3 residues: CATSQVNEQFF. In DNA, the CDR3 is TGTGCCACCTCACAGGTCAATGAGCAGTTCTTC. The chain joins TRBV24-1 to TRBJ2-1; a weak D match, TRBD1 (5 bases). This CDR3 has 11 residues. The germline V and J ends were trimmed by 9 bases and 6 bases, with 8 bases remaining between them. The V gene's germline CDR1 is KGHDR and CDR2 SFDVKD.

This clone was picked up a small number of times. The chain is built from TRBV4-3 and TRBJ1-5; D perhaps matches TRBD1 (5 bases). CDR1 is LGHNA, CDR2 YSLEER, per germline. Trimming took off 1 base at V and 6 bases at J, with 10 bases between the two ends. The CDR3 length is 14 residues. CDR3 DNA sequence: TGCGCCAGCAGCCAAGCCGCGGGACGTCAGCCCCAGCATTTT. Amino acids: CASSQAAGRQPQHF.

The CDR3 reads CASSRRTSGNYNEQFF. CDR3 nucleotides: TGTGCCAGCAGCCGCCGTACTAGCGGGAACTACAATGAGCAGTTCTTC. V usage is TRBV6-6 and J usage is TRBJ2-1, with 10 bases lining up with TRBD2. CDR1 is MNHNY and CDR2 is SVGAGI in the germline V gene (reference sequence). V was clipped by 6 bases and J by 3 bases; unmatched bases: 8. This CDR3 is 16 amino acids long.

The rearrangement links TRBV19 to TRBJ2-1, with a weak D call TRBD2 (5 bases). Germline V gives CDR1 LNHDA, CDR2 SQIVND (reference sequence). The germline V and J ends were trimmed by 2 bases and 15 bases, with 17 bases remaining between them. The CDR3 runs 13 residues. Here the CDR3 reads CASSIPRDRNRFF. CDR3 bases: TGTGCCAGTAGTATACCCCGGGATCGTAATAGGTTCTTC. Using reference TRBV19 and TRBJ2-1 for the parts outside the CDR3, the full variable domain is DGGITQSPKYLFRKEGQNVTLSCEQNLNHDAMYWYRQDPGQGLRLIYYSQIVNDFQKGDIAEGYSVSREKKESFPLTVTSAQKNPTAFYLCASSIPRDRNRFFGPGTRLTVL.

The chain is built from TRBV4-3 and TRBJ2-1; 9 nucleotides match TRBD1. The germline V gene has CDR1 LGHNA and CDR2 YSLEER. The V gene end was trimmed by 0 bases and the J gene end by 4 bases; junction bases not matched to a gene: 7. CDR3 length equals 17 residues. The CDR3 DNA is TGCGCCAGCAGCCAAGACCCCGGACAGGGGATATACAATGAGCAGTTCTTC. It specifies CASSQDPGQGIYNEQFF.

The CDR3 region has the DNA TGTGCCAGCAGTACGAGACAGGGGGCTGAAGAGCAGTACTTC. This encodes CASSTRQGAEEQYF. V usage is TRBV6-2 or TRBV6-3 and J usage is TRBJ2-7; 10 bases are a match to TRBD1. Germline V CDR1 and CDR2: MNHEY, SVGEGT. The CDR3 loop spans 14 amino acids. Trimming took 5 bases from V and 7 from J; bases not matched to a gene: 8.

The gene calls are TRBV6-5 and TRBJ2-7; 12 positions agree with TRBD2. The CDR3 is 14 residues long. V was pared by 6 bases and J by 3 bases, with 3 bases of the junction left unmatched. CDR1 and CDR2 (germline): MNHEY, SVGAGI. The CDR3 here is CASRILAGGYEQYF. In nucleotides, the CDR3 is TGTGCCAGCAGGATACTAGCGGGAGGCTACGAGCAGTACTTC.